The clone carrying this T cell receptor beta chain was picked up many times. This record comes from a study of regulatory T cells in long-lasting Graves disease. The CDR3 sequence is 13 residues long. Per the germline V gene, CDR1 is MDHEN and CDR2 is SYDVKM. V lost 7 bases and J lost 7, with 11 bases in between. Combining iRepertoire HTBI primers with Arm-PCR of CDR3 regions, the authors built TCR beta libraries. TCRdb passed the multiplex PCR reads through MiXCR, listing each CDR3 protein once. The table includes about 330,000 distinct CDR3 sequences, about 17% detected once. Time point indicated: newly diagnosed GD, antithyroid drugs for less than 3 months. RNA isolated from PBMCs was used to make the TCR library. The sample was also linked to a second study, of T cells in Graves' hyperthyroidism and ophthalmopathy. That study adds: Stable hyperthyroidism: no ophthalmopathy progression over 18 months of follow-up. Any patient presenting with uncontrolled infection, other autoimmune disease, pregnancy or lactation was left out. The HTBI primer set served for first-round RT-PCR of the TCR CDR3. A model of 13 V-J pairs discriminated ophthalmopathy from stable hyperthyroidism.

The rearrangement links TRBV28 to TRBJ1-6; tentatively, D is TRBD1 (5 bases). The specimen was peripheral blood mononuclear cells (PBMCs), collected at new diagnosis, from a patient treated with antithyroid drugs. The sequence was collected from a woman under 30 with Graves disease. The CDR3 protein is CASMGDPNSPLHF. Here the CDR3 DNA reads TGTGCCAGCATGGGGGATCCCAATTCACCCCTCCACTTT.